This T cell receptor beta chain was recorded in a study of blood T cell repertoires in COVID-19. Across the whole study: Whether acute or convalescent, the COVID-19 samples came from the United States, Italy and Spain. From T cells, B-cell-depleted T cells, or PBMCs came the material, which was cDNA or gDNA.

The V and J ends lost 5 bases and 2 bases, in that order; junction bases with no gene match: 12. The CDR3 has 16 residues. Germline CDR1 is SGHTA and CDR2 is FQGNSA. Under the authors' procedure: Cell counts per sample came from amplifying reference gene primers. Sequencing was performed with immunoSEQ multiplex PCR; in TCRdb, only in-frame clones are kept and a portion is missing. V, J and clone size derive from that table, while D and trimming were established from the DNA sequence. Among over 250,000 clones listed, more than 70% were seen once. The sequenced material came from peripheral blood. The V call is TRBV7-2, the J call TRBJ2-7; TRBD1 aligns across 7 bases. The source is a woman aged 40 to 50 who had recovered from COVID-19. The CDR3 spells CASSPMGQGVAYEQYF. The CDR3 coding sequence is TGTGCCAGCAGCCCTATGGGGCAGGGGGTAGCCTACGAGCAGTACTTC. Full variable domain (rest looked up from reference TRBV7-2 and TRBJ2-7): GAGVSQSPSNKVTEKGKDVELRCDPISGHTALYWYRQSLGQGLEFLIYFQGNSAPDKSGLPSDRFSAERTGGSVSTLTIQRTQQEDSAVYLCASSPMGQGVAYEQYFGPGTRLTVT.